This T cell receptor (beta chain) was profiled in a study of T cell responses to AZD1222 COVID-19 vaccine. Study-wide findings and caveats: An increase in Spike-specific TCR breadth and depth was observed after two AZD1222 doses. At study baseline, merely several AZD1222 recipients were seropositive. Spike-spanning, vaccine-associated CD4 TCRs were dominant at 160-218 and 743-854. It should be noted that donors were predominantly white British and more often female, and clonal diversity was possibly underestimated.

Here immunoSEQ multiplex PCR was the method, and the copy in TCRdb shows in-frame clones only, minus some. The data contain roughly 150,000 clones, about 93% of them singletons. On this clone: What it recognizes is unknown.

Losses at the gene ends were 2 bases for V and 8 bases for J; bases not matched to a gene: 21. Germline V gene sequence: CDR1 SGHNT, CDR2 YYREEE (reference sequence). The CDR3 totals 18 residues. The specimen comprised peripheral blood, sampled on day 0 of AZD1222 vaccination. The source of this sequence is an adult in good health. This chain links TRBV5-4 with TRBJ1-1; TRBD1 matches 7 bases. DNA of the CDR3: TGTGCCAGCAGCTTTAATTCCTTTGTGGGACAGCGTATTTACGAAGCTTTCTTT. It translates to CASSFNSFVGQRIYEAFF. The complete variable domain, with remaining parts taken from reference TRBV5-4 and TRBJ1-1, reads ETGVTQSPTHLIKTRGQQVTLRCSSQSGHNTVSWYQQALGQGPQFIFQYYREEENGRGNFPPRFSGLQFPNYSSELNVNALELDDSALYLCASSFNSFVGQRIYEAFFGQGTRLTVV.